This TCR beta chain is drawn from a study of blood T cell repertoires in COVID-19. Clones were sequenced by immunoSEQ multiplex PCR, and TCRdb holds only the in-frame ones, with some missing. This sample yields just over 45,000 clones, of which 80% to 90% are seen a single time; about 5% belongs to the top ten. The material sequenced was peripheral blood. This receptor was identified in a human donor in a cohort sampled during active COVID-19.

The CDR3 DNA sequence: TGTGCCAGCAGCGTAGATCAACAGTCCCACCTATACAATGAGCAGTTCTTC. Protein product: CASSVDQQSHLYNEQFF. V usage is TRBV9 and J usage is TRBJ2-1; no clear D. Trimming removed 0 bases from V and 4 bases from J, with 17 bases in between. Germline V lookup: CDR1 SGDLS, CDR2 YYNGEE. This CDR3 has 17 residues.